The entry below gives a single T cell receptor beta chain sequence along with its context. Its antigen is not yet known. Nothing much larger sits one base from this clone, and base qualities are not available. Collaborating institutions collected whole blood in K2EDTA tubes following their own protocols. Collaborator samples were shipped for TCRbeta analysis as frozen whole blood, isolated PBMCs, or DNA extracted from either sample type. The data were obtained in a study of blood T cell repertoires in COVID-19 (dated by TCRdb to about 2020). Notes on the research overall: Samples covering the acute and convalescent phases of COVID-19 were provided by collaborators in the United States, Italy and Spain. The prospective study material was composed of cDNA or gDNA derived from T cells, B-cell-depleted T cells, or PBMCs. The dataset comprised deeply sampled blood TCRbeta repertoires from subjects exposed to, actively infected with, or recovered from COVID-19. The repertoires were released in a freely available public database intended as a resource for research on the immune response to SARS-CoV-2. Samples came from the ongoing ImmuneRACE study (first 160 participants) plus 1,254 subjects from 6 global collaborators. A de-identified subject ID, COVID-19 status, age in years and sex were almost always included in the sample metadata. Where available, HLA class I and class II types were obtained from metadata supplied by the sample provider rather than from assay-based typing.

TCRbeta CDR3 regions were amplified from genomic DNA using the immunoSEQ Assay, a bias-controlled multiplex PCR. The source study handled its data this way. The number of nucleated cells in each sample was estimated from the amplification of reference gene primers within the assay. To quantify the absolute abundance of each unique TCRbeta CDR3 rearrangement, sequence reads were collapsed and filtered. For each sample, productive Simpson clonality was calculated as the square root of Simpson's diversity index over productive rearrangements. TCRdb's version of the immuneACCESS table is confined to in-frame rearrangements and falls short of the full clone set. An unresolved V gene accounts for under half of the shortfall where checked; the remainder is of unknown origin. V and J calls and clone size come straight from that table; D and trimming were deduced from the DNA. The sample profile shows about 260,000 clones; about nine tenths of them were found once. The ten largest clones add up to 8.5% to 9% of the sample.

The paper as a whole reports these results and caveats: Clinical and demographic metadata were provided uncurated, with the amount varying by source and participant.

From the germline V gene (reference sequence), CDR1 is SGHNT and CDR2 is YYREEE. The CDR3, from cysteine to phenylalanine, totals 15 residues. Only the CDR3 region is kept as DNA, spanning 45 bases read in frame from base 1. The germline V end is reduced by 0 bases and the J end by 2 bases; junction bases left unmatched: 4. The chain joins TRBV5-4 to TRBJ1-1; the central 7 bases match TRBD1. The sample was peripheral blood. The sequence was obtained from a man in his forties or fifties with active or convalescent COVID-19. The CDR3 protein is CASSLGDRVNTEAFF. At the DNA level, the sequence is TGTGCCAGCAGCTTGGGAGACAGGGTTAACACTGAAGCTTTCTTT.